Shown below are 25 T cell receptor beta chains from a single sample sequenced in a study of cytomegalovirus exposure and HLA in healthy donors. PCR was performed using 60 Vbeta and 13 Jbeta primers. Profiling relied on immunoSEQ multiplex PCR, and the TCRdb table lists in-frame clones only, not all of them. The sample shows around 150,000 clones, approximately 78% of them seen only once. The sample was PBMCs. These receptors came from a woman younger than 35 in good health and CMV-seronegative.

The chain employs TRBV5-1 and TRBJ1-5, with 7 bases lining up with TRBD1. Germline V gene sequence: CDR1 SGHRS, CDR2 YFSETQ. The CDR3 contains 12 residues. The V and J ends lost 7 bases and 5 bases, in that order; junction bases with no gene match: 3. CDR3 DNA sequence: TGCGCCAGCCCAGGGGGTCATCAGCCCCAGCATTTT. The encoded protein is CASPGGHQPQHF.

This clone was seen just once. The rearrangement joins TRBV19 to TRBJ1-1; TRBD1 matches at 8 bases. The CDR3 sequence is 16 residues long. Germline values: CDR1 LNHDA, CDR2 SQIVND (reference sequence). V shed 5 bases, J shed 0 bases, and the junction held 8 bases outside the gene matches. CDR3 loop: CASSRDPGQVNTEAFF. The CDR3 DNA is TGTGCCAGTAGTCGCGATCCGGGACAGGTGAACACTGAAGCTTTCTTT.

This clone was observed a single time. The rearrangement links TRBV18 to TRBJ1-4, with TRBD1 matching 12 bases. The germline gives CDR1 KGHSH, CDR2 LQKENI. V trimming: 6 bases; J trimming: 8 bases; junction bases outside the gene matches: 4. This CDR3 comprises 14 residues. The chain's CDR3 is CASSQGQGAEKLFF. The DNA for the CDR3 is TGTGCCAGCTCGCAGGGACAGGGGGCAGAAAAACTGTTTTTT.

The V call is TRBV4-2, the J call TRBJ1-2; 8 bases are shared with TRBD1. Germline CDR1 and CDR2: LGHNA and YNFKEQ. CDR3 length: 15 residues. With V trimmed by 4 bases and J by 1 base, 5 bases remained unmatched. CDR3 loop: CASSPFDRGNYGYTF. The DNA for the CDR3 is TGTGCCAGCAGCCCCTTCGACAGGGGTAACTATGGCTACACCTTC.

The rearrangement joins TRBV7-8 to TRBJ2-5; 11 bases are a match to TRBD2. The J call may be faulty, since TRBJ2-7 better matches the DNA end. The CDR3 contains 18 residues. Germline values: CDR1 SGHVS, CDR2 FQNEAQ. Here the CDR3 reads CASSFSQRLAGSKYEQYF. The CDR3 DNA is TGTGCCAGCAGCTTTAGCCAGCGACTAGCGGGAAGTAAATACGAGCAGTACTTC.

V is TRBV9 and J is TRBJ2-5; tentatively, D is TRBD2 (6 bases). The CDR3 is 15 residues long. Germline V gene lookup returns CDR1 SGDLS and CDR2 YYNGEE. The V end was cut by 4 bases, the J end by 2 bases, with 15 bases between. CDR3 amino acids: CASSTEGRTQETQYF. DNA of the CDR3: TGTGCCAGCAGCACGGAGGGACGGACTCAAGAGACCCAGTACTTC.

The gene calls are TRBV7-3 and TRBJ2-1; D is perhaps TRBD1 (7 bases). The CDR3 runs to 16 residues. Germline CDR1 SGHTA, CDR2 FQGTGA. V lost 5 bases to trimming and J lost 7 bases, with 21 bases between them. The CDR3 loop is CASSPQGGGHRNEQFF. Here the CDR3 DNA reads TGTGCCAGCAGCCCGCAGGGGGGAGGCCATCGAAATGAGCAGTTCTTC.

The CDR3 DNA sequence: TGTGCCAGCAGCGATCAGCTCCGGCAGGCCGCCTACGAGCAGTACTTC. It translates to CASSDQLRQAAYEQYF. The V and J genes are TRBV2 and TRBJ2-7; D ambiguous. The V gene lost 6 bases and the J gene lost 2 bases, with 20 bases spanning the gap. The germline CDR1 and CDR2 sequences are SNHLY and FYNNEI. The CDR3 is made up of 16 amino acids.

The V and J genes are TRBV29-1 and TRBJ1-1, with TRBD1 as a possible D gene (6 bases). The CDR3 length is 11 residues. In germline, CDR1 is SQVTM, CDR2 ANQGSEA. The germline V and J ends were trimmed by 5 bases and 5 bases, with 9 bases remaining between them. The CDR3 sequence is CSVIGGTEAFF. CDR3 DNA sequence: TGCAGCGTTATAGGGGGAACTGAAGCTTTCTTT.

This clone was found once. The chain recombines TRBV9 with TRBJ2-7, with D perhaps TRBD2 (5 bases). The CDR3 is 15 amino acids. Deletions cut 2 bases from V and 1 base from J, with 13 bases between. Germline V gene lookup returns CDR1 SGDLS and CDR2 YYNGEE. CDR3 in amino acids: CASSVTGSLSYEQYF. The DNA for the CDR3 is TGTGCCAGCAGCGTCACGGGGAGTTTATCCTACGAGCAGTACTTC.

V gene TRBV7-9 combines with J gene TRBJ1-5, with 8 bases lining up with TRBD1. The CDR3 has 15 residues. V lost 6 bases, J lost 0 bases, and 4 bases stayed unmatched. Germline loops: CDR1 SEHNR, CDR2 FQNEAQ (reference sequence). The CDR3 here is CASSSDRDSNQPQHF. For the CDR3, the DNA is TGTGCCAGCAGTTCGGACAGGGATAGCAATCAGCCCCAGCATTTT.

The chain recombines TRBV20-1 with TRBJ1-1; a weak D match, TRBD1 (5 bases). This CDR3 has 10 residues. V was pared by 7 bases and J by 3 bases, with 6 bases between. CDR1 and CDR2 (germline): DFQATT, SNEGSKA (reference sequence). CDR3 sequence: CSGGDTEAFF. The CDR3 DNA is TGCAGTGGGGGGGACACTGAAGCTTTCTTT.

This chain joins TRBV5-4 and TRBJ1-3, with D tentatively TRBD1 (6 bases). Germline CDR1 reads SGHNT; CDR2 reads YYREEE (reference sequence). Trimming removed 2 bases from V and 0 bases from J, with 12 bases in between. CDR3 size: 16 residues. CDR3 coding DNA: TGTGCCAGCAGCTTCATGGGACAAAGCTCTGGAAACACCATATATTTT. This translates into CASSFMGQSSGNTIYF.

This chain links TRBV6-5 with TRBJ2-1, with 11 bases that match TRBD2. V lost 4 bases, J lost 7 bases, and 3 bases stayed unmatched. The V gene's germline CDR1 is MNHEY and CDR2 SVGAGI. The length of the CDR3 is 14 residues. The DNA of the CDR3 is TGTGCCAGCAGTTTTAGCGGGAGGGGTAATGAGCAGTTCTTC. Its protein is CASSFSGRGNEQFF.

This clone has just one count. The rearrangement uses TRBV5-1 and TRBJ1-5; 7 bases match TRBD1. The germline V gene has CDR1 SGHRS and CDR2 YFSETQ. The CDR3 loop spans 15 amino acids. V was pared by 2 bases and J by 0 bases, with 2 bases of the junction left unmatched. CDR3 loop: CASSFQGDSNQPQHF. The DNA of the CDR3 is TGCGCCAGCAGCTTTCAGGGGGATAGCAATCAGCCCCAGCATTTT.

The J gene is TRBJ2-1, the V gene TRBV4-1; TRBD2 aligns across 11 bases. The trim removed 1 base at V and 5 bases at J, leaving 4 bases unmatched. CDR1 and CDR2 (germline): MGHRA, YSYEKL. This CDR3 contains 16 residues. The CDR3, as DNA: TGCGCCAGCAGCCAAGCACCGACTAGCGGGGACAATGAGCAGTTCTTC. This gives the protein CASSQAPTSGDNEQFF.

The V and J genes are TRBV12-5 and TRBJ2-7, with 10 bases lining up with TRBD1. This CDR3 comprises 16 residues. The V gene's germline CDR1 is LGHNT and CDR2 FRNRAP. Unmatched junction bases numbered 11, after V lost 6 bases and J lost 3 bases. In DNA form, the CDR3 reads TGTGCTAGTGGCCCCCGACGGGGACAGGGGTTCTACGAGCAGTACTTC. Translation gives CASGPRRGQGFYEQYF.

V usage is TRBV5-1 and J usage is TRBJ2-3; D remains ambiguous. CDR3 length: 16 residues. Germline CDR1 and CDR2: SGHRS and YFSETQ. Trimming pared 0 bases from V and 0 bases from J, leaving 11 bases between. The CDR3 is CASSLGLLTSTDTQYF. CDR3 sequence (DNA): TGCGCCAGCAGCTTGGGCCTCTTGACTAGCACAGATACGCAGTATTTT. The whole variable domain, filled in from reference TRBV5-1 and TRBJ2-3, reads KAGVTQTPRYLIKTRGQQVTLSCSPISGHRSVSWYQQTPGQGLQFLFEYFSETQRNKGNFPGRFSGRQFSNSRSEMNVSTLELGDSALYLCASSLGLLTSTDTQYFGPGTRLTVL.

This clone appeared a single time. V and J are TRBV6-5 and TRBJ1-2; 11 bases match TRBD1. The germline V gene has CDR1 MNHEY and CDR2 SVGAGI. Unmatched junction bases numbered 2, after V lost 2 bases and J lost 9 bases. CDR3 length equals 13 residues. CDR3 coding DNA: TGTGCCAGCAGTTACGGACAGGGGGCACGCTACACCTTC. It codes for CASSYGQGARYTF.

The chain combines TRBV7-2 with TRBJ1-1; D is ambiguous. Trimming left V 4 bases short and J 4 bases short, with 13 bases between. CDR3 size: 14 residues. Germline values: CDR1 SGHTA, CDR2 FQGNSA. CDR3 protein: CASSYSQRGTEAFF. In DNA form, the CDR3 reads TGTGCCAGCAGCTACTCACAGCGGGGCACTGAAGCTTTCTTT.

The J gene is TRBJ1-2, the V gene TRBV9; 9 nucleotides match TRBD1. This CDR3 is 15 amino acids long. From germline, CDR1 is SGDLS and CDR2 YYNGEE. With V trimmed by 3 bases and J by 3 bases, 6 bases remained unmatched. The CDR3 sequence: CASSGWDRDDYGYTF. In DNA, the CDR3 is TGTGCCAGCAGCGGCTGGGACAGGGATGACTATGGCTACACCTTC.

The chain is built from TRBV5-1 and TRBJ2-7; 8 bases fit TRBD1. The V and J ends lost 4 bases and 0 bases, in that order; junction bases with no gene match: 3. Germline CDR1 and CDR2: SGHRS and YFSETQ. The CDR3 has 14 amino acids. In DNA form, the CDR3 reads TGCGCCAGCAGCCGGGACAGGACCTCCTACGAGCAGTACTTC. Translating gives CASSRDRTSYEQYF. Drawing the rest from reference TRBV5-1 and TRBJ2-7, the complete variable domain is KAGVTQTPRYLIKTRGQQVTLSCSPISGHRSVSWYQQTPGQGLQFLFEYFSETQRNKGNFPGRFSGRQFSNSRSEMNVSTLELGDSALYLCASSRDRTSYEQYFGPGTRLTVT.

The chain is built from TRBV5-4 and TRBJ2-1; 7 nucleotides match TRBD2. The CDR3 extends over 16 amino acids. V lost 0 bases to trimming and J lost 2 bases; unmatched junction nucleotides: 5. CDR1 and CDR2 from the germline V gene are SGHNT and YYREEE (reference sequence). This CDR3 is CASSLGAGETYNEQFF. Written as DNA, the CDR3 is TGTGCCAGCAGCTTGGGGGCGGGAGAGACCTACAATGAGCAGTTCTTC.

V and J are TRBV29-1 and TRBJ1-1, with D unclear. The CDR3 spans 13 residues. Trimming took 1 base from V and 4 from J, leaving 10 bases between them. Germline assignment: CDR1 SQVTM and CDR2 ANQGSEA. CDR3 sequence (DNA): TGCAGCGTTGAAGTCATGGCTGGCACTGAAGCTTTCTTT. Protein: CSVEVMAGTEAFF.

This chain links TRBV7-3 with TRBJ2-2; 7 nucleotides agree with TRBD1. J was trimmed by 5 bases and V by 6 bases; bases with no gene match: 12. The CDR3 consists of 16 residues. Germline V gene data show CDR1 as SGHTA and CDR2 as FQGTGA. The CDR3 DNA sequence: TGTGCCAGCAGTCCTATCCGGGACAGTAGAACCGGGGAGCTGTTTTTT. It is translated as CASSPIRDSRTGELFF.